These T cell receptor beta chains were read from a single sample in a study of cytomegalovirus exposure and HLA in healthy donors. Some clones are missing from TCRdb's copy, which holds only in-frame ones; the method was immunoSEQ multiplex PCR. The table shows under 70,000 clones, with around 79% occurring only once. The specimen sequenced was PBMCs. The receptors here all came from a female donor in good health and CMV-seronegative. Each CDR3 is given with its conserved first and last residue. The D gene is left open where the match is weak. Size is omitted from some rows. Given values are once, few, many or a class for expanded clones.

>TRBV6-6|TRBD2|.|TRBJ2-3
TGTGCCAGCAGTTACGTAGCGGGACCCGTCACAGATACGCAGTATTTT
CASSYVAGPVTDTQYF
>TRBV18|.|.|TRBJ1-1
TGTGCCAGCTCACCGGATGGGGGAGGTTACACTGAAGCTTTCTTT
CASSPDGGGYTEAFF
>TRBV29-1|.|.|TRBJ2-5
TGCAGCGTTGTAGCAGGGAAAGGGCAAGAGACCCAGTACTTC
CSVVAGKGQETQYF
>TRBV2|TRBD1|.|TRBJ1-2
TGTGCCAGCAGCGAGGGACAGGTTTATGGCTACACCTTC
CASSEGQVYGYTF
>TRBV27|TRBD1|.|TRBJ2-3
TGTGCCAGCAGTTTTTGGGCAGGGGGAAGTACAGATACGCAGTATTTT
CASSFWAGGSTDTQYF
>TRBV4-2|.|.|TRBJ2-2
TGTGCCAGCAGCCAAGGAGCACTGATGAACACCGGGGAGCTGTTTTTT
CASSQGALMNTGELFF
>TRBV5-1|.|.|TRBJ1-4
TGCGCCAGCAGCCTAGGGGAGGGTTTCGGTGAAAAACTGTTTTTT
CASSLGEGFGEKLFF
>TRBV30|TRBD1|.|TRBJ1-1
TGTGCCTGGAGTCGTACAGGGGGCCGGGACACTGAAGCTTTCTTT
CAWSRTGGRDTEAFF
>TRBV6-5|TRBD2|few|TRBJ2-1
TGTGCCAGCATGGACCTAGCGGTTAACAATGAGCAGTTCTTC
CASMDLAVNNEQFF
>TRBV7-9|TRBD1|.|TRBJ1-5
TGTGCGAGCAGCCGGGACAGGGGGAGCAATCAGCCCCAGCATTTT
CASSRDRGSNQPQHF
>TRBV29-1|TRBD2|.|TRBJ2-1
TGCAGCGTTGAAGAATGGCTAGCGGGAGGGGAGCAGTTCTTC
CSVEEWLAGGEQFF
>TRBV7-9|.|.|TRBJ1-3
TGTGCCAGCACCAAAGGCGGGGAAGAGAGGAACACCATATATTTT
CASTKGGEERNTIYF
>TRBV6-1|.|few|TRBJ1-6
TGTGCCAGCGAGGGGACAAGCTTTTATAATTCACCCCTCCACTTT
CASEGTSFYNSPLHF
>TRBV27|.|few|TRBJ2-1
TGTGCCAGCAGCCCCCTGAGCTCCTACAATGAGCAGTTCTTC
CASSPLSSYNEQFF
>TRBV20-1|.|.|TRBJ1-2
TGCAGTGCTGATTTTAGCTATGGCTACACCTTC
CSADFSYGYTF
>TRBV29-1|.|.|TRBJ2-2
TGCAGCGTGGGGCTCTTAGGATCTCGAACCGGGGAGCTGTTTTTT
CSVGLLGSRTGELFF
>TRBV5-1|.|.|TRBJ2-7
TGCGCCAGCAGCATGATGGGAGGGGGGCAAACCTACGAGCAGTACTTC
CASSMMGGGQTYEQYF
>TRBV7-2|.|.|TRBJ2-7
TGTGCCAGCATCCAAGGCCCCGGGTACGAGCAGTACTTC
CASIQGPGYEQYF
>TRBV29-1|TRBD1|.|TRBJ2-3
TGCAGCGGAGACAGGGAAACAGATACGCAGTATTTT
CSGDRETDTQYF
>TRBV5-1|TRBD2|.|TRBJ2-7
TGCGCCAGCGCCACTAGCGGGGGGAACTACGAGCAGTACTTC
CASATSGGNYEQYF
>TRBV13|TRBD2|.|TRBJ2-5
TGTGCCAGCAGCGAGGGACTAGCTTCGTTAGGGGAGACCCAGTACTTC
CASSEGLASLGETQYF
>TRBV21-1|.|once|TRBJ2-1
TGTGCCAGCAGCAATATAATAGGTCGGGACAGGTATTTCTTC
CASSNIIGRDRYFF
>TRBV9|TRBD2|.|TRBJ2-3
TGTGCCAGCAGCGAGGGACTAGCGGGAGTGGAAGTGACAGATACGCAGTATTTT
CASSEGLAGVEVTDTQYF
>TRBV15|TRBD2|.|TRBJ2-1
TGTGCCACCAGCACCCGGACTAGCGGGAGCTCCTACAATGAGCAGTTCTTC
CATSTRTSGSSYNEQFF